This T cell receptor beta chain was documented in a study of response to subunit inactivated influenza vaccine. Findings and limits, study-wide: Each seasonal influenza vaccination, the authors suggested, recruits few new T cells.

The CDR3 is 15 residues long. Germline CDR1 reads SQVTM; CDR2 reads ANQGSEA. In its sample, this clonotype was seen a few times. Its antigen is not known. The junction differs from germline at one of its ends, possibly a read error. MiXCR, run by TCRdb on the RT-PCR reads, gives a single entry per CDR3 protein. The sample records 500,000 to 750,000 distinct CDR3 sequences, 14% being singletons. This clonotype originated in a man aged 50 to 59 who received an inactivated influenza vaccine. Here the sequenced sample was PBMCs from blood, taken roughly 13 days after vaccination. The rearrangement uses TRBV29-1 and TRBJ1-5; TRBD1 is a possible D gene (6 bases). CDR3 protein: CSDERGGEGNQPQHF. The CDR3 DNA reads TGCAGCGATGAAAGGGGGGGTGAGGGCAATCAGCCCCAGCATTTT.